This T cell receptor beta chain was identified during a study of T-cell reconstitution after alpha-beta-depleted transplantation in children. This clonotype was counted at least ten times. Unique molecular identifiers were built into the TCRbeta library. In TCRdb, the PCR reads were re-called with MiXCR into one record per CDR3 protein. The sample contains roughly 180,000 distinct CDR3 sequences, approximately 10% of which appear only once. The V gene end was trimmed by 5 bases and the J gene end by 2 bases; junction bases not matched to a gene: 5. The CDR3 has 15 residues. Germline assignment: CDR1 DFQATT and CDR2 SNEGSKA (reference sequence).

Sequencing used PBMCs, obtained before TCRalphabeta/CD19-depleted stem cell transplant. The sequence was obtained from a boy aged 2-9 years with acute myeloid leukemia, due to receive a stem cell transplant. The J gene is TRBJ2-1, the V gene TRBV20-1, with 11 bases identical to TRBD2. In DNA, the CDR3 is TGCAGTGCTTACCTGACTAGCGGGGCCTACAATGAGCAGTTCTTC. Amino acid sequence: CSAYLTSGAYNEQFF.